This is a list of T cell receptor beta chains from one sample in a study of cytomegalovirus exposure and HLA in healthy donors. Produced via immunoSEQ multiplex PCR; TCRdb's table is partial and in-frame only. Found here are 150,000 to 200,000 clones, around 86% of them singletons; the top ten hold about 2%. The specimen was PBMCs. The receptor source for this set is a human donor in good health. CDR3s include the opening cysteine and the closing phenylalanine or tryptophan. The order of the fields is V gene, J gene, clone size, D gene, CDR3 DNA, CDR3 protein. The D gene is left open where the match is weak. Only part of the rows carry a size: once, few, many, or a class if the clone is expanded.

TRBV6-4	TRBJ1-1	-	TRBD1	TGTGCCAGGCCCGGGACAGGAGCTAGAAGGAAGACTGAAGCTTTCTTT	CARPGTGARRKTEAFF
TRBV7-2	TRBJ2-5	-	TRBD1	TGTGCCAGCAGCTTAATCGGACAGGGGGAGACCCAGTACTTC	CASSLIGQGETQYF
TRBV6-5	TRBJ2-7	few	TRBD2	TGTGCCAGCAGTTACTCGGGACTAGCGGGGGAATACGAGCAGTACTTC	CASSYSGLAGEYEQYF
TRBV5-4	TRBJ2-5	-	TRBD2	TGTGCCAGCAGCATAGGGACTAGCGGGGGACCCGGGGAGACCCAGTACTTC	CASSIGTSGGPGETQYF
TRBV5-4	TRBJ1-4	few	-	TGTGCCAGCAGCTTGGGGGGTCAGGGTGATGAAAAACTGTTTTTT	CASSLGGQGDEKLFF
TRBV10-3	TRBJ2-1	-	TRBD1	TGTGCCATCCGGGACAGTTCCTACAATGAGCAGTTCTTC	CAIRDSSYNEQFF
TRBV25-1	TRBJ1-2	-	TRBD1	TGTGCCAGCAGTATCAACACAGGGGGCATCAATGGCTACACCTTC	CASSINTGGINGYTF
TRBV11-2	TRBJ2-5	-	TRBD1	TGTGCCAGCAGTCAGGACAGGGTTCAAGAGACCCAGTACTTC	CASSQDRVQETQYF
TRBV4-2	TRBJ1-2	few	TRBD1	TGTGCCAGCAGCCCTGGGGGACAGGGGGGGAACTATGGCTACACCTTC	CASSPGGQGGNYGYTF
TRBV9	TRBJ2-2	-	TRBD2	TGTGCCAGCAGCGTAATCGGGGGGTCGAACACCGGGGAGCTGTTTTTT	CASSVIGGSNTGELFF
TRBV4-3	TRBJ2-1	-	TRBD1	TGCGCCAGCAGCCTTACGACAGGGGATGAGCAGTTCTTC	CASSLTTGDEQFF
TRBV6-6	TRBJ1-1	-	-	TGTGCCAGCAGTTACGCACAAACAGGACAGAACACTGAAGCTTTCTTT	CASSYAQTGQNTEAFF
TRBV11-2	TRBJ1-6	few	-	TGTGCCAGCAGCTTAACAGGGAAAGGCAGTTCACCCCTCCACTTT	CASSLTGKGSSPLHF
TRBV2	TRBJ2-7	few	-	TGTGCCAGCAGTGAGTTGCTCTCGGAGCCCTACGAGCAGTACTTC	CASSELLSEPYEQYF
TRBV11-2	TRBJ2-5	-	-	TGTGCCAGCAGCTTAGCGTCCGGAGTGGTGGCCCAGTACTTC	CASSLASGVVAQYF
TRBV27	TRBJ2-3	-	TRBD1	TGTGCCAGCAGCCCTCGGGACAGGGGGCAATATACGCAGTATTTT	CASSPRDRGQYTQYF
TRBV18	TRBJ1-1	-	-	TGTGCCAGCTCACCACCATTCGCAGCGGGGGTGAACACTGAAGCTTTCTTT	CASSPPFAAGVNTEAFF
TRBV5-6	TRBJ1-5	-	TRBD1	TGTGCCAGCAGCTCGAGGACAGGGGGATTAAGTCAGCCCCAGCATTTT	CASSSRTGGLSQPQHF
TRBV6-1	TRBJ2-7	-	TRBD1	TGTGCCAGCAGTTCCGGGACAGGGTTTCGGTACGAGCAGTACTTC	CASSSGTGFRYEQYF
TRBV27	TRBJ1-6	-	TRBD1	TGTGCCAGCAGTGAAGACAGGGGCCTTATTTGGTCACCCCTCCCCTTT	CASSEDRGLIWSPLPF
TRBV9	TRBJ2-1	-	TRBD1	TGTGCCAGCAGCCCTGGACAGGGTTTCAATGAGCAGTTCTTC	CASSPGQGFNEQFF
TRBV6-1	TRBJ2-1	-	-	TGTGCCAGCAGTGAAGCTTCAGGGGCTTACGGCAATGAGCAGTTCTTC	CASSEASGAYGNEQFF
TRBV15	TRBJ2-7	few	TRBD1	TGTGCCACCAGCAGAGAGGGACAGGGCTACGAGCAGTACTTC	CATSREGQGYEQYF
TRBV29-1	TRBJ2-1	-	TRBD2	TGCAGCGTTCTTCCCCAAGGACTAGCGCGGGTTGCAGAGTTCTTC	CSVLPQGLARVAEFF
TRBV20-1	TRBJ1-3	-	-	TGCAGTGCCCGGTCCGGAAACACCATATATTTT	CSARSGNTIYF
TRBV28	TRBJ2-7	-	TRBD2	TGTGCCAGCAGTCAACCGGGACTAGCGGGGGGGATGAGCTCCTACGAGCAGTACTTC	CASSQPGLAGGMSSYEQYF
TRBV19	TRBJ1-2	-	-	TGTGCCAGTAGTACCGTAGCTAACTATGGCTACACCTTC	CASSTVANYGYTF
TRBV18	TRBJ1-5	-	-	TGTGCCAGCTCACCTCCCGGGAGGGGCAATCAGCCCCAGCATTTT	CASSPPGRGNQPQHF
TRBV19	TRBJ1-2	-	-	TGTGCCAGTAGTCTTGGCGGAGTGGGCTATGGCTACACCTTC	CASSLGGVGYGYTF
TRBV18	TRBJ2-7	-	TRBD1	TGTGCCAGCTCATCTACCGACAGGGGAGTTAGCTACGAGCAGTACTTC	CASSSTDRGVSYEQYF
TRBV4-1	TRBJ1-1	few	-	TGCGCCAGCAGCCACGTTACAGGGTTGGGCACTGAAGCTTTCTTT	CASSHVTGLGTEAFF
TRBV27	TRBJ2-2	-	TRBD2	TGTGCCAGCAGTTTATATACACTAGCGGGGGGACGGTTGTTTTTT	CASSLYTLAGGRLFF
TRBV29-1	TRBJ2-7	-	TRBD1	TGCAGCGCTAGAGGGACAGGGGGCTCCGAGCAGTACTTC	CSARGTGGSEQYF
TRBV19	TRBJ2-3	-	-	TGTGCCAGTAGTATAGGCGCCCCCAGCACAGATACGCAGTATTTT	CASSIGAPSTDTQYF
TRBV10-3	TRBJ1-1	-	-	TGTGCCATCAGTGATGGAGGGGTTCCGAACACTGAAGCTTTCTTT	CAISDGGVPNTEAFF
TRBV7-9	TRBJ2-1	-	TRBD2	TGTGCCAGCAGCTCCGGACTAGCGGGGGGGCCGATGTTCTTC	CASSSGLAGGPMFF
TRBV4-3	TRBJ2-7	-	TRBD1	TGCGCCAGCAGCCAAGATGTGGGACAGGGCTACGAGCAGTACTTC	CASSQDVGQGYEQYF
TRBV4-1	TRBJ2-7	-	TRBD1	TGCGCCAGCAGCCCTGGGACAGGGACCGAGCAGTACTTC	CASSPGTGTEQYF